This is a list of T cell receptor beta chains from one sample in a study of spatial heterogeneity in lung cancer. MiXCR was run by TCRdb on the 5' RACE reads, yielding one entry per CDR3 protein. This table holds around 87,000 distinct CDR3 sequences, about 12% found once. Sequencing used PBMCs, obtained at surgery. These receptors came from a male donor with early-stage non-small cell lung cancer. The CDR3 runs from the conserved cysteine through the conserved F or W. A D gene is named only where the DNA matches it firmly. The size of a clone is reported for some rows only, either as once, few or many, or as a class for expanded clones.

size,V,D,J,DNA,CDR3
.,TRBV20-1,.,TRBJ2-3,TGCAGTGCTAGAGCCCCCCCAGATACGCAGTATTTT,CSARAPPDTQYF
few,TRBV28,TRBD2,TRBJ2-7,TGTGCCAGCACCCCACTAGCGGGGTCCTACGAGCAGTACTTC,CASTPLAGSYEQYF
few,TRBV14,.,TRBJ1-2,TGTGCCAGCAGCCCGTTGACAGGAAACTATGGCTACACCTTC,CASSPLTGNYGYTF
few,TRBV20-1,TRBD1,TRBJ1-6,TGCAGTGCTAGACCTCCGACAGGGGGTTCCTATAATTCACCCCTCCACTTT,CSARPPTGGSYNSPLHF
many,TRBV7-3,TRBD2,TRBJ2-5,TGTGCCAGCAGCTTAGGCGGGACTAACCAAGAGACCCAGTACTTC,CASSLGGTNQETQYF
.,TRBV30,TRBD1,TRBJ2-5,TGTGCCTGGAGTGTCCGGGACAGGAAAGAGACCCAGTACTTC,CAWSVRDRKETQYF
.,TRBV4-2,.,TRBJ2-7,TGTGCCAGCAGCCAAGAGGCGTGGAGCTCCTACGAGCAGTACTTC,CASSQEAWSSYEQYF
.,TRBV10-1,TRBD2,TRBJ2-7,TGCGCCAGCAGTGCGACTTTAGCGGGTCCTCCCTACGAGCAGTACTTC,CASSATLAGPPYEQYF
few,TRBV2,.,TRBJ2-7,TGTGCCAGCATCCATCAGGGTTTGCGCGAGCAGTACTTC,CASIHQGLREQYF
.,TRBV7-9,TRBD1,TRBJ2-7,TGTGCCAGCAGCCCGTGGCTTTGGGGACCGGGACAGGGGGCTTATGAGCAGTACTTC,CASSPWLWGPGQGAYEQYF
.,TRBV10-3,.,TRBJ2-3,TGTGCCATCAGTGACCGGGGTGATACGCAGTATTTT,CAISDRGDTQYF
few,TRBV30,TRBD2,TRBJ2-1,TGTGCCTGGAGACTACCCGGGACTAGCATACTCTTC,CAWRLPGTSILF
.,TRBV28,.,TRBJ1-5,TGTGCCAGCAGTTTAGTGTCCGGATTTAGCAATCAGCCCCAGCATTTT,CASSLVSGFSNQPQHF
.,TRBV12-3/TRBV12-4,.,TRBJ2-6,TGTGCCAGCAGCCCCTGGGGGGCCAACGTCCTGACTTTC,CASSPWGANVLTF
many,TRBV12-3/TRBV12-4,.,TRBJ2-7,TGTGCCAGCACCCCGGGTGGCAGCTCCTACGAGCAGTACTTC,CASTPGGSSYEQYF
many,TRBV10-3,.,TRBJ2-1,TGTGCCATCAGTGAGCCCCAGGGTGAGAGCTCCTACAATGAGCAGTTCTTC,CAISEPQGESSYNEQFF
.,TRBV27,TRBD1,TRBJ2-7,TGTGCCAGCAGTTTAGACAGGGCCCACGAGCAGTACTTC,CASSLDRAHEQYF
.,TRBV10-2,.,TRBJ2-1,TGCGCCAGCAGTGTGGGGGGGCTCTCCTACAATGAGCAGTTCTTC,CASSVGGLSYNEQFF
few,TRBV5-4,TRBD1,TRBJ1-4,TGTGCCAGCAGCCGGAGAGGGACAGCTGCAACTAATGAAAAACTGTTTTTT,CASSRRGTAATNEKLFF
few,TRBV12-3/TRBV12-4,.,TRBJ1-5,TGTGCCAGCAGTTTAGGCGTTCAGCCCCAGCATTTT,CASSLGVQPQHF
many,TRBV7-8,.,TRBJ1-1,TGTGCCAGCAGCTTAGGCTATGACACCCAGAACACTGAAGCTTTCTTT,CASSLGYDTQNTEAFF
few,TRBV6-5,TRBD1,TRBJ2-1,TGTGCCAGCAGTCGGACAGGGGGCAGAAATGAGCAGTTCTTC,CASSRTGGRNEQFF
few,TRBV6-1,TRBD2,TRBJ2-1,TGTGCCAGCAGTGGCGGGGGGTCCGGTCTAAAGTACAATGAGCAGTTCTTC,CASSGGGSGLKYNEQFF
.,TRBV6-2/TRBV6-3,.,TRBJ1-6,TGTGCCAGCCACCGGGGGCAGACCAATTCACCCCTCCACTTT,CASHRGQTNSPLHF
.,TRBV5-1,TRBD1,TRBJ1-6,TGCGCCAGCAGCGTCGGACAGGGAGATATTTCACCCCTCCACTTT,CASSVGQGDISPLHF
few,TRBV27,TRBD1,TRBJ2-7,TGTGCCAGCAGCCGCTCCCGGGACAGCTCCTACGAGCAGTACTTC,CASSRSRDSSYEQYF
few,TRBV11-2,TRBD1,TRBJ2-1,TGTGCCAGCAGCCCGGGACAGAGCTACAATGAGCAGTTCTTC,CASSPGQSYNEQFF
.,TRBV15,TRBD2,TRBJ2-3,TGTGCCGCACGGCCGGGGGGGCCCACAGATACGCAGTATTTT,CAARPGGPTDTQYF
few,TRBV6-2/TRBV6-3,.,TRBJ1-2,TGTGCCAGCAGGCCCCCTGGGGGCACCCTTATCGGCGACTATGGCTACACCTTC,CASRPPGGTLIGDYGYTF
few,TRBV4-3,.,TRBJ2-5,TGCGCCAGCAGCCAAGATCCGGGTTTGAAGACCCAGTACTTC,CASSQDPGLKTQYF
many,TRBV25-1,.,TRBJ1-2,TGTGCCAGCACCTTAACTGGGGCAGGCGGCTACACCTTC,CASTLTGAGGYTF
.,TRBV5-1,.,TRBJ1-6,TGCGCCAGCAGCGTGACAGGTGATAATTCACCCCTCCACTTT,CASSVTGDNSPLHF
.,TRBV4-3,TRBD2,TRBJ2-2,TGCGCCAGCAGCCGCTTACTAGCGCAGATCACCGGGGAGCTGTTTTTT,CASSRLLAQITGELFF
once,TRBV11-2,.,TRBJ2-3,TGTGCCAGCAGCTTAGTATCTTTAGTAGATACGCAGTATTTT,CASSLVSLVDTQYF
.,TRBV5-4,.,TRBJ1-4,TGTGCCAGCAGTGGCAGCTCAGGCAGGGCGGGAGAAAAACTGTTTTTT,CASSGSSGRAGEKLFF
.,TRBV6-5,.,TRBJ1-1,TGTGCCAGCGTGGGGGGCAGGGGCACTGAAGCTTTCTTT,CASVGGRGTEAFF
few,TRBV9,TRBD2,TRBJ2-1,TGTGCCAGCAGCGTATCTAGCGGATACAATGAGCAGTTCTTC,CASSVSSGYNEQFF
many,TRBV15,.,TRBJ2-7,TGTGCCACCAGCAGAGAGGCCGTCCCGAGCTCCTACGAGCAGTACTTC,CATSREAVPSSYEQYF
few,TRBV28,.,TRBJ1-5,TGTGCCAGCAGCCCCGCCAAGGCGAATCCAAGCAATCAGCCCCAGCATTTT,CASSPAKANPSNQPQHF
.,TRBV9,.,TRBJ1-6,TGTGCCAGCAGCGTAGAGGACCCAGGGCCCGGGTCACCCCTCCACTTT,CASSVEDPGPGSPLHF
.,TRBV18,.,TRBJ2-5,TGTGCCAGCTCACCAGCCGGGTTAAGTCAGACCCAGTACTTC,CASSPAGLSQTQYF
many,TRBV11-2,TRBD1,TRBJ2-3,TGTGCCAGCAGCTTAACAGGGGGCTTCACAGATACGCAGTATTTT,CASSLTGGFTDTQYF
.,TRBV6-2/TRBV6-3,.,TRBJ1-1,TGTGCCAGCGGTGTCTCTCTTCTAGATACTGAAGCTTTCTTT,CASGVSLLDTEAFF
many,TRBV12-3/TRBV12-4,.,TRBJ1-1,TGTGCCAGCAGTTTGGGTGGTGGAGACACTGAAGCTTTCTTT,CASSLGGGDTEAFF
many,TRBV15,.,TRBJ2-1,TGTGCCACCAGCCGCGGTGGGGGCCCTTACAATGAGCAGTTCTTC,CATSRGGGPYNEQFF
many,TRBV6-6,TRBD1,TRBJ2-1,TGTGCCAGCAGTTGGGACAGTACCTACAATGAGCAGTTCTTC,CASSWDSTYNEQFF
.,TRBV9,.,TRBJ2-2,TGTGCCAGCAGCGTTGGACACAGGCCCGGGGAGCTGTTTTTT,CASSVGHRPGELFF
.,TRBV18,.,TRBJ1-5,TGTGCCAGCTCCCCACAGGGCGTCGTGGGCAATCAGCCCCAGCATTTT,CASSPQGVVGNQPQHF
few,TRBV4-3,TRBD2,TRBJ2-1,TGCGCCAGCAGCCAAAAACTAGCGGGAGGTCGTAATGAGCAGTTCTTC,CASSQKLAGGRNEQFF
few,TRBV16,TRBD1,TRBJ1-2,TGTGCCAGCAGCGAACAGGGGGCGATCGCCTATGGCTACACCTTC,CASSEQGAIAYGYTF
many,TRBV25-1,.,TRBJ2-1,TGTGCCAGCAGTGATCAGGGGTCTAGCAATGAGCAGTTCTTC,CASSDQGSSNEQFF
many,TRBV7-9,.,TRBJ2-7,TGTGCCAGCAGCTTAGATGGCAGGGCCTACGAGCAGTACTTC,CASSLDGRAYEQYF
few,TRBV12-5,TRBD1,TRBJ1-1,TGTGCTAGTGGTCTCGGACAGGGAAACACTGAAGCTTTCTTT,CASGLGQGNTEAFF
many,TRBV7-8,.,TRBJ1-1,TGTGCCAGCAGCACGATGACAGGATGGGACACTGAAGCTTTCTTT,CASSTMTGWDTEAFF